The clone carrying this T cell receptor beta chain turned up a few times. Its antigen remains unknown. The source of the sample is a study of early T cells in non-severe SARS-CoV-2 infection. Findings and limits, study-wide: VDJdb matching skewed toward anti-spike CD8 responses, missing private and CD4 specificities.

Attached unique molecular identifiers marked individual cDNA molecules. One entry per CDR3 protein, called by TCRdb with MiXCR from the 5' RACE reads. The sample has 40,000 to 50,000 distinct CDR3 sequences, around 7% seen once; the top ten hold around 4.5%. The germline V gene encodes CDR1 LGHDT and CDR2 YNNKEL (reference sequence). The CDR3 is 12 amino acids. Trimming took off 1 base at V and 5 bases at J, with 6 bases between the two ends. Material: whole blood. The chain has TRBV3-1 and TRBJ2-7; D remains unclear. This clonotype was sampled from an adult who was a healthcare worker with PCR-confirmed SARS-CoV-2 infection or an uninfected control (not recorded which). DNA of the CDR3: TGTGCCAGCAGCCAAGCGCCGCACGAGCAGTACTTC. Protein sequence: CASSQAPHEQYF.